Below are 30 T cell receptor beta chains sequenced from a single sample in a study of T cell responses to AZD1222 COVID-19 vaccine. The method was immunoSEQ multiplex PCR; TCRdb's version includes in-frame clones alone and lacks a portion of them. The sample lists 100,000 to 150,000 clones, roughly 84% occurring once. The material sequenced was peripheral blood, taken on day 0 of AZD1222 vaccination. Source of these receptors: an adult in good health.

The gene calls are TRBV6-5 and TRBJ2-1; D possibly corresponds to TRBD1 (5 bases). Trimming stripped 0 bases from V and 12 bases from J, with 15 bases between. Per germline, CDR1 MNHEY and CDR2 SVGAGI. The CDR3 is made up of 14 amino acids. The CDR3 sequence is CASSYSGSLGVQFF. The DNA of the CDR3 is TGTGCCAGCAGTTACTCGGGGTCGCTAGGGGTGCAGTTCTTC.

The V gene is TRBV7-9, the J gene TRBJ1-1; 9 nucleotides match TRBD1. Trimming at V came to 1 base and at J to 4 bases, leaving 10 bases not matched to a gene. This CDR3 comprises 17 residues. Germline CDR1 and CDR2: SEHNR and FQNEAQ (reference sequence). In DNA, the CDR3 is TGTGCCAGCAGCTTAGACGTTTTGGACAGGGGCGGCACTGAAGCTTTCTTT. It translates to CASSLDVLDRGGTEAFF. Together with reference TRBV7-9 and TRBJ1-1, the CDR3 gives the full variable domain: DTGVSQNPRHKITKRGQNVTFRCDPISEHNRLYWYRQTLGQGPEFLTYFQNEAQLEKSRLLSDRFSAERPKGSFSTLEIQRTEQGDSAMYLCASSLDVLDRGGTEAFFGQGTRLTVV.

The genes are TRBV7-2 and TRBJ2-1; no definite D call. CDR1 is SGHTA and CDR2 is FQGNSA in the germline V gene. Deletions cut 4 bases from V and 9 bases from J, with 10 bases between. The CDR3 covers 12 residues. The CDR3 loop is CASSWKGAEQFF. CDR3 sequence (DNA): TGTGCCAGCAGCTGGAAGGGCGCTGAGCAGTTCTTC.

The genes are TRBV2 and TRBJ1-1, with a possible D match to TRBD1 (5 bases). The ends were cut back, 3 bases at V and 5 bases at J, with 16 bases in the middle. The CDR3 is made up of 15 amino acids. The germline V gene has CDR1 SNHLY and CDR2 FYNNEI. As DNA, the CDR3 is TGTGCCAGCAGTGAGGGAAGGAGGGGAGAGACTGAAGCTTTCTTT. It specifies CASSEGRRGETEAFF.

This sequence joins TRBV19 and TRBJ1-1, with 7 bases aligning to TRBD1. Germline CDR1 and CDR2: LNHDA and SQIVND (reference sequence). The CDR3 runs 17 residues. With 5 bases clipped from V and 0 bases from J, the junction kept 12 bases outside the gene matches. CDR3: CASSFEQGIGMNTEAFF. DNA for the CDR3: TGTGCCAGTAGTTTCGAACAGGGGATTGGGATGAACACTGAAGCTTTCTTT.

This chain joins TRBV7-2 and TRBJ2-1; 11 nucleotides match TRBD2. Trimming took 7 bases from V and 1 from J; bases not matched to a gene: 3. CDR1 is SGHTA and CDR2 is FQGNSA in the germline V gene. The CDR3 is 15 residues long. The CDR3 sequence is CASKTSGGSYNEQFF. The CDR3 DNA sequence: TGTGCCAGCAAAACTAGCGGGGGTTCCTACAATGAGCAGTTCTTC.

J is TRBJ2-7 and V is TRBV18; D perhaps matches TRBD2 (6 bases). Germline V lookup: CDR1 KGHSH, CDR2 LQKENI. The CDR3 has 13 residues. Trimming stripped 6 bases from V and 7 bases from J, with 16 bases between. CDR3 loop: CASSPGLAGEQYF. CDR3 coding DNA: TGTGCCAGCTCCCCGGGACTTGCGGGAGAGCAGTACTTC.

The rearrangement links TRBV7-2 to TRBJ2-4, with 14 bases that match TRBD2. The CDR3 loop spans 15 amino acids. CDR1 is SGHTA, CDR2 FQGNSA, per germline. V lost 4 bases and J lost 7; bases outside the gene matches: 3. The CDR3 is CASSSGLAGVNIQYF. CDR3 sequence (DNA): TGTGCCAGCAGCTCGGGACTAGCGGGGGTGAACATTCAGTACTTC. Supplemented by reference TRBV7-2 and TRBJ2-4, the full variable domain reads GAGVSQSPSNKVTEKGKDVELRCDPISGHTALYWYRQSLGQGLEFLIYFQGNSAPDKSGLPSDRFSAERTGGSVSTLTIQRTQQEDSAVYLCASSSGLAGVNIQYFGAGTRLSVL.

The chain couples TRBV3-1 (or the pseudogene TRBV3-2) to TRBJ1-5; a possible D gene is TRBD1 (6 bases). Trimming pared 1 base from V and 2 bases from J, leaving 15 bases between. Germline values: CDR1 LGHDT, CDR2 YNNKEL (reference sequence). The CDR3 length is 17 residues. The CDR3 coding sequence is TGTGCCAGCAGCCAAGTAGGGGGGACGGGGGGCAATCAGCCCCAGCATTTT. Translated: CASSQVGGTGGNQPQHF.

V is TRBV27 and J is TRBJ2-2; 13 nucleotides match TRBD2. Germline V gene lookup returns CDR1 MNHEY and CDR2 SMNVEV (reference sequence). The V gene end was trimmed by 7 bases and the J gene end by 9 bases; junction bases not matched to a gene: 11. This CDR3 contains 16 residues. CDR3: CASNTGTSGILRELFF. The CDR3 DNA is TGTGCCAGCAATACCGGGACTAGCGGGATTCTCCGGGAGCTGTTTTTT.

The chain links TRBV2 to TRBJ1-6, with D hard to call. The V and J ends lost 11 bases and 6 bases respectively, with 14 bases between them. The germline CDR1 and CDR2 sequences are SNHLY and FYNNEI. The CDR3 has 13 amino acids. CDR3 amino acids: CAGTRQINSPLHF. The DNA for the CDR3 is TGTGCCGGTACCCGGCAGATTAATTCACCCCTCCACTTT.

The chain combines TRBV24-1 with TRBJ2-3; 7 bases fit TRBD1. The J segment lost 2 bases and the V segment lost 3 bases, leaving 4 bases of the junction unmatched. Germline lookup yields CDR1 KGHDR and CDR2 SFDVKD. The CDR3 totals 15 residues. CDR3 protein: CATSDPGQTTDTQYF. The CDR3 bases are TGTGCCACCAGTGATCCGGGACAGACCACAGATACGCAGTATTTT.

The chain recombines TRBV19 with TRBJ1-6, with 10 nucleotides matching TRBD1. Germline V gene lookup returns CDR1 LNHDA and CDR2 SQIVND (reference sequence). V trimming: 6 bases; J trimming: 7 bases; junction bases outside the gene matches: 6. CDR3 length: 15 residues. The CDR3 DNA reads TGTGCCAGTAGCCCTAGGGGACAGGGGAATTCACCCCTCCACTTT. Translating it yields CASSPRGQGNSPLHF.

The chain is built from TRBV27 and TRBJ2-5, with 9 positions matching TRBD1. With V trimmed by 9 bases and J by 4 bases, 9 bases remained unmatched. CDR3 length equals 14 residues. Per germline, CDR1 MNHEY and CDR2 SMNVEV (reference sequence). CDR3 sequence (DNA): TGTGCCAGTGCCAAGGGGGGACAGGGAGAGACCCAGTACTTC. As protein: CASAKGGQGETQYF.

CDR3 region: CASSQAGGTEAFF. The CDR3 DNA follows: TGTGCCAGCAGCCAGGCTGGGGGCACTGAAGCTTTCTTT. The J gene is TRBJ1-1, the V gene TRBV5-4; TRBD1 is a possible D gene (5 bases). Germline V lookup: CDR1 SGHNT, CDR2 YYREEE (reference sequence). The ends were cut back, 4 bases at V and 4 bases at J, with 11 bases in the middle. This CDR3 is built from 13 residues.

The gene calls are TRBV19 and TRBJ1-5; D remains ambiguous. CDR1 is LNHDA and CDR2 is SQIVND in the germline V gene (reference sequence). The CDR3 is 13 amino acids. Trimming took 3 bases from V and 7 from J, leaving 10 bases between them. Written as DNA, the CDR3 is TGTGCCAGTAGTATCGGGGTCCGGCAGCCCCAGCATTTT. Its translation is CASSIGVRQPQHF.

The rearrangement joins TRBV3-1 (or the pseudogene TRBV3-2) to TRBJ1-1, with 7 bases that match TRBD1. V lost 1 base and J lost 5; bases outside the gene matches: 7. CDR3 length: 15 residues. Looked up from germline, CDR1 is LGHDT and CDR2 is YNNKEL (reference sequence). In DNA, the CDR3 is TGTGCCAGCAGCCAAGCCGGGACAGCTAAGACTGAAGCTTTCTTT. This gives the protein CASSQAGTAKTEAFF.

V usage is TRBV30 and J usage is TRBJ1-2, with 8 bases that match TRBD1. The CDR3 sequence is 12 residues long. Germline loops: CDR1 GTSNPN, CDR2 SVGIG (reference sequence). V dropped 3 bases and J dropped 5; count of bases not matched to a gene: 2. As DNA, the CDR3 is TGTGCCTGGAGGAGGACAGGGTATGGCTACACCTTC. Protein: CAWRRTGYGYTF.

Only a few counts were recorded for this clone. The rearrangement links TRBV6-2 or TRBV6-3 to TRBJ1-1, with D unresolved. The CDR3 consists of 14 residues. With 0 bases removed from V and 5 bases from J, the gap between germline ends came to 10 bases. Germline V CDR1 and CDR2: MNHEY, SVGEGT. This chain's CDR3 is CASSYSVVRTEAFF. CDR3 bases: TGTGCCAGCAGTTACTCGGTGGTGAGAACTGAAGCTTTCTTT.

V gene TRBV11-3 combines with J gene TRBJ2-1, with 7 bases that match TRBD2. Germline V lookup: CDR1 SGHNT, CDR2 YENEEA. This CDR3 spans 17 amino acids. Trimming at V came to 0 bases and at J to 2 bases, leaving 7 bases not matched to a gene. CDR3 protein: CASSLDLRGGTYNEQFF. The CDR3 DNA is TGTGCCAGCAGCTTAGATCTGCGGGGAGGGACCTACAATGAGCAGTTCTTC.

V usage is TRBV4-1 and J usage is TRBJ1-2; 9 nucleotides align to TRBD1. CDR1 and CDR2 from the germline V gene are MGHRA and YSYEKL. CDR3 size: 17 residues. V shed 3 bases, J shed 3 bases, and the junction held 11 bases outside the gene matches. Here the CDR3 DNA reads TGCGCCAGCAGCCAGACGTTACAGGGGGCCAGGGACTATGGCTACACCTTC. Translation: CASSQTLQGARDYGYTF.

The chain couples TRBV11-3 to TRBJ2-7, with 9 bases lining up with TRBD1. This CDR3 comprises 15 residues. Germline V lookup: CDR1 SGHNT, CDR2 YENEEA. Trimming cost V 5 bases and J 1 base; bases outside gene matches: 6. The CDR3 region has the DNA TGTGCCAGCAGCCCCGGGACAGGGAGATCCTACGAGCAGTACTTC. It translates to CASSPGTGRSYEQYF.

The chain combines TRBV5-1 with TRBJ1-2, with D possibly matching TRBD1 (5 bases). The V end was cut by 0 bases, the J end by 7 bases, with 13 bases between. This CDR3 is 14 amino acids long. Germline V gene data show CDR1 as SGHRS and CDR2 as YFSETQ. The CDR3 DNA reads as TGCGCCAGCAGCTTGGGGGCAGGGCGGCGTGGCTACACCTTC. It codes for CASSLGAGRRGYTF. The variable domain in full, completed from reference TRBV5-1 and TRBJ1-2, reads KAGVTQTPRYLIKTRGQQVTLSCSPISGHRSVSWYQQTPGQGLQFLFEYFSETQRNKGNFPGRFSGRQFSNSRSEMNVSTLELGDSALYLCASSLGAGRRGYTFGSGTRLTVV.

The chain is built from TRBV5-1 and TRBJ1-6; D gene uncertain. The length of the CDR3 is 19 residues. Trimming removed 0 bases at V and 0 bases at J, with 16 bases between. Germline V CDR1 and CDR2: SGHRS, YFSETQ. CDR3 in amino acids: CASSLGGRWESSYNSPLHF. The CDR3 nucleotides read TGCGCCAGCAGCTTGGGCGGACGGTGGGAAAGCTCCTATAATTCACCCCTCCACTTT.

This clone has only a few counts. The chain is built from TRBV18 and TRBJ2-2; 9 positions agree with TRBD1. Germline V gene sequence: CDR1 KGHSH, CDR2 LQKENI. This CDR3 has 15 amino acids. Unmatched junction bases numbered 0, after V lost 3 bases and J lost 1 base. The CDR3 region is CASSPTGGNTGELFF. DNA for the CDR3: TGTGCCAGCTCACCGACAGGGGGGAACACCGGGGAGCTGTTTTTT.

The rearrangement links TRBV10-3 to TRBJ1-5, with D uncertain. The V end lost 8 bases, the J end lost 0 bases, and 11 bases lay between the germline ends. The germline CDR1 and CDR2 sequences are ENHRY and SYGVKD. The length of the CDR3 is 14 residues. CDR3 region: CAIGPGASNQPQHF. Written as DNA, the CDR3 is TGTGCCATCGGTCCGGGAGCTAGCAATCAGCCCCAGCATTTT.

Worth noting for this clone: No conserved phenylalanine or tryptophan ends this CDR3, so it is likely a read error. The DNA is omitted, as the CDR3 cannot be located on it reliably, and the CDR3 follows TCRdb's listing. The chain joins TRBV21-1 to TRBJ2-7. TRBV21-1 is deemed a pseudogene. Including both end residues, the CDR3 is 11 amino acids long. CDR3: CASSNPLGRNL.

The CDR3 sequence: CASSSGGGSAYNEQFF. DNA for the CDR3: TGTGCCAGCAGTTCCGGGGGCGGGAGTGCCTACAATGAGCAGTTCTTC. V and J are TRBV5-4 and TRBJ2-1, with D maybe TRBD2 (7 bases). Trimming pared 5 bases from V and 2 bases from J, leaving 17 bases between. Germline V lookup: CDR1 SGHNT, CDR2 YYREEE (reference sequence). The CDR3 extends over 16 amino acids.

This sequence joins TRBV7-2 and TRBJ1-2; the match to TRBD1 covers 7 bases. The germline V gene has CDR1 SGHTA and CDR2 FQGNSA. V was pared by 6 bases and J by 4 bases, with 11 bases of the junction left unmatched. The CDR3 covers 15 residues. The CDR3 loop is CASSYTGVRVYGYTF. CDR3 nucleotide sequence: TGTGCCAGCAGTTATACAGGGGTGAGGGTCTATGGCTACACCTTC.

As DNA, the CDR3 is TGTGCCATCAGTGGGGGAGCCTCCGGACACGAGCAGTACTTC. It specifies CAISGGASGHEQYF. The chain combines TRBV10-3 with TRBJ2-7; TRBD2 might be the D (5 bases). Germline assignment: CDR1 ENHRY and CDR2 SYGVKD. V gave up 4 bases and J gave up 5 bases, with 15 bases separating them. CDR3 length equals 14 residues.